Reported below is one T cell receptor (beta chain). The antigen is not known. This sample is drawn from a study of siplizumab effects on memory and regulatory T cells. Whole-study findings and limits: The authors could not assign a naive or memory phenotype to roughly 75-95% of proliferating CD4+ or CD8+ clones. Naive T cells appeared more diverse than memory cells and seemed to be major alloresponse contributors. Proliferating siplizumab-culture Tregs lacked confirmation of suppressive function.

Germline-derived CDR1 and CDR2 are MNHEY and SMNVEV (reference sequence). Between the trimmed V and J ends, which lost 2 bases and 7 bases, there was a span of 14 bases. The CDR3 contains 14 residues. Assays captured about 10^5 TCR templates per sample. The data were produced by immunoSEQ multiplex PCR, yet TCRdb's version contains in-frame clones alone and is incomplete. The table lists over 70,000 clones, 75% to 90% of them singletons. This chain joins TRBV27 and TRBJ2-5; possibly TRBD2 for D (6 bases). The sample consisted of CD4+ T cells sorted from blood. The receptor was derived from a human donor in good health. CDR3 sequence (DNA): TGTGCCAGCAGTTTAGTCACCGGGAGTGGGACCCAGTACTTC. It specifies CASSLVTGSGTQYF.